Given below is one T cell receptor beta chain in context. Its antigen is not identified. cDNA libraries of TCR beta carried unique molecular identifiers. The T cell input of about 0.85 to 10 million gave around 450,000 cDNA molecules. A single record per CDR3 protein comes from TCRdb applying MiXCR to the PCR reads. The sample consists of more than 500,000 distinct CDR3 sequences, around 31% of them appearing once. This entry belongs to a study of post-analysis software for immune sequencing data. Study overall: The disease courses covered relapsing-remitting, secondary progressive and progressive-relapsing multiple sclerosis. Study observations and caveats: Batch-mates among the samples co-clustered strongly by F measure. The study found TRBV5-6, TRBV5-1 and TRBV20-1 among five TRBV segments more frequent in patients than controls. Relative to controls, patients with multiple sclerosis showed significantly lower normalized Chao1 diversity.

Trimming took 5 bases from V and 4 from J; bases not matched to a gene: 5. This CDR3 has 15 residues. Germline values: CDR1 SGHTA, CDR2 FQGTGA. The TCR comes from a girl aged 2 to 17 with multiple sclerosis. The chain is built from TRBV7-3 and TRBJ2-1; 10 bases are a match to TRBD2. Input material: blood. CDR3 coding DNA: TGTGCCAGCAGCACAATAGCGGGGGGTTACAATGAGCAGTTCTTC. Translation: CASSTIAGGYNEQFF. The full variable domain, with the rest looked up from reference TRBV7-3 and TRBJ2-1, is GAGVSQTPSNKVTEKGKYVELRCDPISGHTALYWYRQSLGQGPEFLIYFQGTGAADDSGLPNDRFFAVRPEGSVSTLKIQRTERGDSAVYLCASSTIAGGYNEQFFGPGTRLTVL.